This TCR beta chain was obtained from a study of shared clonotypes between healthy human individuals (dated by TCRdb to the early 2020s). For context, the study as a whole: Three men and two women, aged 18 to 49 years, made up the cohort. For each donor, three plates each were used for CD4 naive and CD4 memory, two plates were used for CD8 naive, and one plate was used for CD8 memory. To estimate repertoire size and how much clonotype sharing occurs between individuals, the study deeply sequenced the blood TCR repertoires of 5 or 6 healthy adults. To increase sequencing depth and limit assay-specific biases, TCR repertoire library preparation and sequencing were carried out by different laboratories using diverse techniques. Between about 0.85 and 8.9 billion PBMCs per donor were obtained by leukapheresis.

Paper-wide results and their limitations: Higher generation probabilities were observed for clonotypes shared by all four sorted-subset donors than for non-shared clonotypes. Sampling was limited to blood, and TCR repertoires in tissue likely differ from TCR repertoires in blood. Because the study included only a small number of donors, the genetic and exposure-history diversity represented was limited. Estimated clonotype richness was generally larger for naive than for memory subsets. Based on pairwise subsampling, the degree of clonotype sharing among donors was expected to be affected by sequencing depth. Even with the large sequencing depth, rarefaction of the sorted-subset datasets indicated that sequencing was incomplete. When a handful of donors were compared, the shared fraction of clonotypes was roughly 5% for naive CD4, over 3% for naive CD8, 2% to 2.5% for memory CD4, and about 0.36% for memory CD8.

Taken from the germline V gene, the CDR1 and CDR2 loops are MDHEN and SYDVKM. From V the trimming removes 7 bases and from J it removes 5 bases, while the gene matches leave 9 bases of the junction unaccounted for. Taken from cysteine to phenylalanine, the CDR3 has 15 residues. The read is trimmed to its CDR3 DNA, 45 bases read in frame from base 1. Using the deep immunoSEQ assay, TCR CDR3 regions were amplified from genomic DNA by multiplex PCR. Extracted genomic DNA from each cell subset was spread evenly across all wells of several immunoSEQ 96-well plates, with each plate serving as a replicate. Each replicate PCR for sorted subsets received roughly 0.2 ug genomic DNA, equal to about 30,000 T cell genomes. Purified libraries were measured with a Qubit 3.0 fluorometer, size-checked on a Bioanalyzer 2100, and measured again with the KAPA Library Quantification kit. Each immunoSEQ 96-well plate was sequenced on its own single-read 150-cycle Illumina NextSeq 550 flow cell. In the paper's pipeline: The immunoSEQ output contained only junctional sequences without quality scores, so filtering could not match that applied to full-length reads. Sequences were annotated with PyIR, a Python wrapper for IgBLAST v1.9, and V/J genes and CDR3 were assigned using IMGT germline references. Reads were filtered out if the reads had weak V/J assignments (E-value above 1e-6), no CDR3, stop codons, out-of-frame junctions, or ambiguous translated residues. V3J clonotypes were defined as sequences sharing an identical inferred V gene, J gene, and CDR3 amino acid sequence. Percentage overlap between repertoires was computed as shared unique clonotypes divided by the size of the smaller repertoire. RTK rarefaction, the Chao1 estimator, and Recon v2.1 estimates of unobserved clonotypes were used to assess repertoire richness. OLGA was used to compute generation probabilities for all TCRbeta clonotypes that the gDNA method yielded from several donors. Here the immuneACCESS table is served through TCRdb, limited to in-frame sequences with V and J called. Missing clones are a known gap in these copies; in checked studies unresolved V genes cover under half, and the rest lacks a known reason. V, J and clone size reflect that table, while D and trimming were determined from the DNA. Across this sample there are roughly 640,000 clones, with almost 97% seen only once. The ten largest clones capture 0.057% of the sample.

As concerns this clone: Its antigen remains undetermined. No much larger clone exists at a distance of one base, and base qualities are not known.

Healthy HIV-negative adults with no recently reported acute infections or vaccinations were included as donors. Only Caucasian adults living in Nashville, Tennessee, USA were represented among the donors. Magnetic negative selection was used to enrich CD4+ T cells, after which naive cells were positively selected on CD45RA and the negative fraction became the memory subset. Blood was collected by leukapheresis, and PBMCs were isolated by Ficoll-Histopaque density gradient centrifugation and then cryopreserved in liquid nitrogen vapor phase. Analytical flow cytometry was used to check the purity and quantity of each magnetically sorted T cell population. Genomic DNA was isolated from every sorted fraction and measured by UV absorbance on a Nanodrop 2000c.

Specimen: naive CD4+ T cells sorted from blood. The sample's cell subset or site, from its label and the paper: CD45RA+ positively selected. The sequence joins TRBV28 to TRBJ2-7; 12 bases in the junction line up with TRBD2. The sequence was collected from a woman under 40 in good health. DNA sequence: TGTGCCAGCATCTCCGGGACTAGCGGGTTCCACGAGCAGTACTTC. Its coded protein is CASISGTSGFHEQYF.